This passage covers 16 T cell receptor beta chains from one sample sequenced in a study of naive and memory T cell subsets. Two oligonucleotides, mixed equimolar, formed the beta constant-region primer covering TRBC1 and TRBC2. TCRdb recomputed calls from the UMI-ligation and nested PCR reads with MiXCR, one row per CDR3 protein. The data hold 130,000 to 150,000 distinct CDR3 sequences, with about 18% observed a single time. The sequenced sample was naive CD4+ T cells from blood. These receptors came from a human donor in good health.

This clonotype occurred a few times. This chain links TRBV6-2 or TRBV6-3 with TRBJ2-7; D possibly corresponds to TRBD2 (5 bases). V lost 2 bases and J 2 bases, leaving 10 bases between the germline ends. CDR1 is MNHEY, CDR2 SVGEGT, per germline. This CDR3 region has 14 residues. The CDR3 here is CASSYLSGTYEQYF. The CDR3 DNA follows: TGTGCCAGCAGTTACCTAAGCGGCACCTACGAGCAGTACTTC.

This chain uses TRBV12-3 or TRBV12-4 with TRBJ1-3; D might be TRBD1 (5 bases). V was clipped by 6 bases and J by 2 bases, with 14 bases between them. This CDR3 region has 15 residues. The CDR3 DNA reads TGTGCCAGCAGGTCCTCCGGGGGGACTGGAAACACCATATATTTT. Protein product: CASRSSGGTGNTIYF.

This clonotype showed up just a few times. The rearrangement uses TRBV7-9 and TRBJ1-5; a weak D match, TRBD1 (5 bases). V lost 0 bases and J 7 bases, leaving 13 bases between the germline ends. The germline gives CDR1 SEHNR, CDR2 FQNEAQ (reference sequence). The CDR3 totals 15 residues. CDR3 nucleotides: TGTGCCAGCAGCTTAGCGAAGGGGCTGGGGCAGCCCCAGCATTTT. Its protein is CASSLAKGLGQPQHF.

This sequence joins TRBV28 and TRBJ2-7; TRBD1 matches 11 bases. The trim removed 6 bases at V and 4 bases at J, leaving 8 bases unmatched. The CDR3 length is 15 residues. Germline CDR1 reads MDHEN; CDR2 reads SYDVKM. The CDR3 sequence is CASRVIGQGAYEQYF. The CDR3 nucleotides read TGTGCCAGCAGGGTAATTGGACAGGGGGCGTACGAGCAGTACTTC.

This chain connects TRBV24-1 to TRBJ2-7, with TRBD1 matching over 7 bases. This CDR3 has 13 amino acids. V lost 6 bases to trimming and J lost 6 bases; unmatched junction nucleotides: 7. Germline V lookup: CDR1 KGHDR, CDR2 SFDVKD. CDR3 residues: CATSKGAPGEQYF. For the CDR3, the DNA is TGTGCCACCAGTAAGGGGGCGCCGGGCGAGCAGTACTTC.

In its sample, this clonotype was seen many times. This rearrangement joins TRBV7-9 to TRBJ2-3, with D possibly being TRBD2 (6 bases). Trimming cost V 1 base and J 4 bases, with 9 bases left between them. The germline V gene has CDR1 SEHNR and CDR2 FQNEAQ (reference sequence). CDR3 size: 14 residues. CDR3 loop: CASSLVGGADTQYF. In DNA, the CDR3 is TGTGCCAGCAGCTTAGTCGGAGGGGCAGATACGCAGTATTTT.

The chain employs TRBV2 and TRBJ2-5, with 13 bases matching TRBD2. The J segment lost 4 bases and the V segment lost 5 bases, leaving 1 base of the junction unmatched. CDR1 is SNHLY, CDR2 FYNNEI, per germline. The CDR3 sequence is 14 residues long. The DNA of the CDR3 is TGTGCCAGCAGTAGACTAGCGGGAGGAGAGACCCAGTACTTC. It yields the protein CASSRLAGGETQYF.

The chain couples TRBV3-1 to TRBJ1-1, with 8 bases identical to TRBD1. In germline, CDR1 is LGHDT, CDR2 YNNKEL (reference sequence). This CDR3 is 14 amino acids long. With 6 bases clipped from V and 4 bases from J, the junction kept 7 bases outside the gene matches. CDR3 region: CASSPSGGVTEAFF. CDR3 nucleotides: TGTGCCAGCAGTCCCTCAGGGGGCGTCACTGAAGCTTTCTTT.

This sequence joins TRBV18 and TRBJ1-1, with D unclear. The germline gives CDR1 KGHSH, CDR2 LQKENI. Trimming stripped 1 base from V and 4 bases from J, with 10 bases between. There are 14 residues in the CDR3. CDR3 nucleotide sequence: TGTGCCAGCTCACCACTTGACATGGGCACTGAAGCTTTCTTT. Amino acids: CASSPLDMGTEAFF.

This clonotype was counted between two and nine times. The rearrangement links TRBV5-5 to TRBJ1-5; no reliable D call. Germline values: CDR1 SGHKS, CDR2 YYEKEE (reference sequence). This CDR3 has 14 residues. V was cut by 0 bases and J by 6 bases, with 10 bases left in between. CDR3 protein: CASSLDLGTQPQHF. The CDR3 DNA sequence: TGTGCCAGCAGCTTGGATCTGGGTACTCAGCCCCAGCATTTT.

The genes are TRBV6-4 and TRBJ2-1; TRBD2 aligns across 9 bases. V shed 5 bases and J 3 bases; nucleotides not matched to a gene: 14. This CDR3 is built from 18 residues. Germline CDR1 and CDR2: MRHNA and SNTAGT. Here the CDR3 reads CASSPPSLSGRNYNEQFF. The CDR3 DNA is TGTGCCAGCAGTCCCCCGTCCCTAAGCGGGAGGAACTACAATGAGCAGTTCTTC.

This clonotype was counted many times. The CDR3 region is CSARGGLADYF. CDR3 in DNA: TGCAGTGCTAGAGGGGGACTAGCGGATTACTTC. The rearrangement links TRBV20-1 to TRBJ2-7, with 11 bases lining up with TRBD2. This CDR3 is built from 11 residues. V lost 1 base, J lost 13 bases, and 3 bases stayed unmatched. CDR1 DFQATT and CDR2 SNEGSKA come from the germline V gene (reference sequence).

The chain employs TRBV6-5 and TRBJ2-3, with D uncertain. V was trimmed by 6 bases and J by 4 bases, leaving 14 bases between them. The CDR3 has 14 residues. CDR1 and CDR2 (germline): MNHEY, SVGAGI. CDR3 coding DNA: TGTGCCAGCAGGGCCAATTTAAGGGCAGATACGCAGTATTTT. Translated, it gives CASRANLRADTQYF.

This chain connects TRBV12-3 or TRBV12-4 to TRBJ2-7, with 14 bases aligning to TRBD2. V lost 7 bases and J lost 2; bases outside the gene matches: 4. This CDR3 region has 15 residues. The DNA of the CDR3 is TGTGCCAGCACCCTGACTAGCGGGAGGGCCTACGAGCAGTACTTC. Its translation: CASTLTSGRAYEQYF.

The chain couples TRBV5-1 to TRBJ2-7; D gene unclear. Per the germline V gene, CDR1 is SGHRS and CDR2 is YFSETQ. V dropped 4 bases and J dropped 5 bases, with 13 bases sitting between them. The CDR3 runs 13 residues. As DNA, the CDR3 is TGCGCCAGCAGCCCGCAGGCCCGGGACGAGCAGTACTTC. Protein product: CASSPQARDEQYF.

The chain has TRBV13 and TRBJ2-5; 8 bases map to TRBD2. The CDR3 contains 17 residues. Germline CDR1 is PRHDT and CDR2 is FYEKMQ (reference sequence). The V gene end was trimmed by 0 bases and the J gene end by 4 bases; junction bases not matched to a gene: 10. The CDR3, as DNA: TGTGCCAGCAGCTTAGGCCCTAGACTAGCGATCGGAGAGACCCAGTACTTC. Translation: CASSLGPRLAIGETQYF.